Shown below are 19 T cell receptor beta chains from a single sample sequenced in a study of blood T cells in healthy people across ages. A J-beta primer mix and a sample-barcoded 5' primer were used in a second PCR of about 7 to 12 cycles. Using its own MiXCR run on the 5' RACE reads, TCRdb lists one record per CDR3 protein. This sample has 600,000 to 850,000 distinct CDR3 sequences, with about 42% found just once. The specimen was blood. The origin of the receptors is a woman aged 60-75 years in good health.

The chain carries TRBV2 and TRBJ2-1, with 9 bases matching TRBD2. Germline values: CDR1 SNHLY, CDR2 FYNNEI. The V and J ends lost 7 bases and 5 bases, in that order; junction bases with no gene match: 12. The CDR3 contains 16 residues. The CDR3 is CASTDQSSGVNNEQFF. CDR3 coding DNA: TGTGCCAGCACCGACCAATCTAGCGGGGTGAACAATGAGCAGTTCTTC. Drawing the rest from reference TRBV2 and TRBJ2-1, the complete variable domain is EPEVTQTPSHQVTQMGQEVILRCVPISNHLYFYWYRQILGQKVEFLVSFYNNEISEKSEIFDDQFSVERPDGSNFTLKIRSTKLEDSAMYFCASTDQSSGVNNEQFFGPGTRLTVL.

This rearrangement joins TRBV14 to TRBJ2-1; 7 bases map to TRBD1. The J call may be incorrect, as the DNA end agrees better with TRBJ2-7. The CDR3 runs to 15 residues. CDR1 and CDR2 from the germline V gene are SGHDN and FVKESK. CDR3 region: CASSQPGTVYNEQYF. CDR3 bases: TGTGCCAGCAGCCAACCCGGGACAGTCTACAATGAGCAGTACTTC.

V gene TRBV27 combines with J gene TRBJ1-1; 7 bases agree with TRBD1. The ends lost 4 bases at V and 1 base at J; junction bases unmatched: 9. This CDR3 comprises 16 residues. Germline lookup yields CDR1 MNHEY and CDR2 SMNVEV (reference sequence). In nucleotides, the CDR3 is TGTGCCAGCAGTTACCTCCCCGGGACAGCGAACACTGAAGCTTTCTTT. Protein product: CASSYLPGTANTEAFF.

The chain is built from TRBV18 and TRBJ2-1; 10 nucleotides agree with TRBD2. The junction had 8 bases not matched to a gene; V was cut back by 3 bases and J by 3 bases. This CDR3 is built from 17 residues. Germline assignment: CDR1 KGHSH and CDR2 LQKENI. For the CDR3, the DNA is TGTGCCAGCTCACCTGTGACTAGCGGGTGGGACTACAATGAGCAGTTCTTC. The encoded protein is CASSPVTSGWDYNEQFF. The whole variable domain, remainder taken from reference TRBV18 and TRBJ2-1, is NAGVMQNPRHLVRRRGQEARLRCSPMKGHSHVYWYRQLPEEGLKFMVYLQKENIIDESGMPKERFSAEFPKEGPSILRIQQVVRGDSAAYFCASSPVTSGWDYNEQFFGPGTRLTVL.

As for this clonotype: A much more abundant neighbour one base away suggests this may be a read error. The chain has TRBV4-3 and TRBJ2-7, with D hard to call. The CDR3 loop spans 12 amino acids. Trimming cost V 3 bases and J 7 bases, with 10 bases left between them. Germline V lookup: CDR1 LGHNA, CDR2 YSLEER. The CDR3 spells CASSQAWHEQYF. DNA of the CDR3: TGCGCCAGCAGCCAGGCCTGGCATGAGCAGTACTTC.

This clonotype was observed a few times. The CDR3 DNA reads as TGTGCCAGCAGTGACGTAGCGGGGGGACAAGAGACCCAGTACTTC. This gives the protein CASSDVAGGQETQYF. The rearrangement uses TRBV25-1 and TRBJ2-5; 10 bases are a match to TRBD2. CDR1 and CDR2 (germline): MGHDK, SYGVNS. V shed 3 bases and J 2 bases; nucleotides not matched to a gene: 3. This CDR3 comprises 15 residues.

The CDR3 sequence: CASSEALDRVTEAFF. The CDR3 DNA reads as TGTGCCAGCAGTGAAGCGCTTGACAGGGTCACTGAAGCTTTCTTT. This chain connects TRBV2 to TRBJ1-1, with TRBD1 identical over 7 bases. The CDR3 runs 15 residues. CDR1 is SNHLY and CDR2 is FYNNEI in the germline V gene. The junction had 5 bases not matched to a gene; V was cut back by 0 bases and J by 4 bases.

The J gene is TRBJ2-1, the V gene TRBV6-5; 10 positions agree with TRBD2. Trimming at V came to 6 bases and at J to 4 bases, leaving 6 bases not matched to a gene. The CDR3 totals 15 residues. The germline CDR1 and CDR2 sequences are MNHEY and SVGAGI. CDR3 protein: CASRSGGAYYNEQFF. The CDR3 DNA follows: TGTGCCAGCAGGAGCGGGGGGGCCTATTACAATGAGCAGTTCTTC.

V is TRBV27 and J is TRBJ1-1, with unresolved D. CDR1 and CDR2 (germline): MNHEY, SMNVEV (reference sequence). The CDR3 contains 14 residues. Deletions cut 8 bases from V and 1 base from J, with 14 bases between. CDR3 region: CASLPWTGNTEAFF. DNA of the CDR3: TGTGCCAGCCTTCCATGGACGGGGAACACTGAAGCTTTCTTT.

The CDR3 loop is CATSTTGFNQPQHF. The CDR3 nucleotides read TGTGCCACCAGCACGACAGGGTTCAATCAGCCCCAGCATTTT. This sequence joins TRBV12-3 or TRBV12-4 and TRBJ1-5; 7 bases are shared with TRBD1. Germline trimming cut 10 bases from V and 3 bases from J; bases unmatched to any gene: 9. CDR3 length: 14 amino acids.

This clonotype was found many times. The chain has TRBV29-1 and TRBJ2-7; 7 bases are a match to TRBD1. CDR1 SQVTM and CDR2 ANQGSEA come from the germline V gene. The CDR3 covers 12 residues. Trimming at V came to 7 bases and at J to 3 bases, leaving 6 bases not matched to a gene. The CDR3 nucleotides read TGCAGCGCCGGGGACAGTTTCTACGAGCAGTACTTC. Its translation: CSAGDSFYEQYF.

This chain connects TRBV20-1 to TRBJ2-1, with 10 bases lining up with TRBD1. Looked up from germline, CDR1 is DFQATT and CDR2 is SNEGSKA (reference sequence). V lost 1 base and J lost 4; bases outside the gene matches: 4. The CDR3 is 15 residues long. DNA for the CDR3: TGCAGTGCTAGAGCCGGGACAGGGGAATACAATGAGCAGTTCTTC. Translation: CSARAGTGEYNEQFF.

This clonotype was counted at least ten times. The J gene is TRBJ1-2, the V gene TRBV9; the D gene is possibly TRBD1 (5 bases). The germline CDR1 and CDR2 sequences are SGDLS and YYNGEE. V shed 4 bases and J shed 2 bases, with 9 bases lying between them. This CDR3 region has 13 residues. The DNA of the CDR3 is TGTGCCAGCAGCTCGGGGGAGAACTATGGCTACACCTTC. Protein: CASSSGENYGYTF.

V usage is TRBV29-1 and J usage is TRBJ2-5; maybe TRBD1 (5 bases). V lost 6 bases and J 1 base, leaving 21 bases between the germline ends. This CDR3 has 16 amino acids. The germline V gene encodes CDR1 SQVTM and CDR2 ANQGSEA. The CDR3 nucleotides are TGCAGCGTCCCCCTGGGGCTGGCGGCCCCCCAAGAGACCCAGTACTTC. Its protein product is CSVPLGLAAPQETQYF.

Only a few counts were recorded for this clonotype. V and J are TRBV7-2 and TRBJ1-5; D ambiguous. This CDR3 contains 13 residues. V lost 5 bases and J lost 5, with 10 bases in between. Per the germline V gene, CDR1 is SGHTA and CDR2 is FQGNSA. CDR3 nucleotides: TGTGCCAGCAGCCCCTCGGTGGATCAGCCCCAGCATTTT. Protein sequence: CASSPSVDQPQHF.

This sequence joins TRBV28 and TRBJ1-2; D is unclear. CDR1 is MDHEN, CDR2 SYDVKM, per germline. V shed 5 bases and J shed 8 bases, with 18 bases lying between them. CDR3 length: 14 amino acids. CDR3 residues: CASSEATPFGGYTF. DNA for the CDR3: TGTGCCAGCAGTGAGGCTACCCCTTTTGGCGGCTACACCTTC.

With respect to this clonotype: A read error may be the cause here, since a much bigger clone is one base away. V usage is TRBV6-6 and J usage is TRBJ2-3; D is ambiguous. CDR3 length: 12 amino acids. Germline CDR1 MNHNY, CDR2 SVGAGI (reference sequence). The V gene lost 6 bases and the J gene lost 1 base, with 5 bases spanning the gap. CDR3 coding DNA: TGTGCCAGCAGGAAGGGCACAGATACGCAGTATTTT. As protein: CASRKGTDTQYF.

The V call is TRBV5-1, the J call TRBJ1-2, with a weak D call TRBD1 (5 bases). Trimming left V 3 bases short and J 0 bases short, with 12 bases between. Per germline, CDR1 SGHRS and CDR2 YFSETQ. This CDR3 contains 15 residues. DNA for the CDR3: TGCGCCAGCAGCTCCGCGACAGTCTCTAACTATGGCTACACCTTC. Translated: CASSSATVSNYGYTF.

This chain connects TRBV6-2 or TRBV6-3 to TRBJ2-4; 13 bases are a match to TRBD2. The tail of the sequence fits TRBJ2-7 better, so the J call may be wrong. CDR1 is MNHEY, CDR2 SVGEGT, per germline. The CDR3 runs to 23 residues. CDR3 nucleotides: TGTGCCAGCAGTTACCGTTGGAGGGGCAGGACTAGCGGGGGACACATCCCCCCCTACGAGCAGTACTTC. It specifies CASSYRWRGRTSGGHIPPYEQYF.